The 31 T cell receptor beta chains in this list originate from one sample, sequenced in a study of radiation and T cells in renal cell carcinoma. Here immunoSEQ multiplex PCR was the method, and the copy in TCRdb shows in-frame clones only, minus some. The data contain about 130,000 clones, 88% of them singletons. Time point meaning: baseline pretreatment blood. Regarding treatment: 15 Gy SBRT to primary tumor, nephrectomy 4 weeks later. The sequencing here drew on blood, taken from a patient whose treatment included radiotherapy and nephrectomy. Receptors originate from a woman aged 45-65 years with renal cell carcinoma.

The gene calls are TRBV30 and TRBJ1-3; weak D call: TRBD1 (5 bases). Germline V gene sequence: CDR1 GTSNPN, CDR2 SVGIG (reference sequence). The CDR3 spans 16 residues. V lost 3 bases and J lost 0, with 15 bases in between. The CDR3 DNA follows: TGTGCCTGGAGCGGAGACAGAGTTCACTCTGGAAACACCATATATTTT. This codes for CAWSGDRVHSGNTIYF. Filled out from reference TRBV30 and TRBJ1-3, the complete variable domain reads SQTIHQWPATLVQPVGSPLSLECTVEGTSNPNLYWYRQAAGRGLQLLFYSVGIGQISSEVPQNLSASRPQDRQFILSSKKLLLSDSGFYLCAWSGDRVHSGNTIYFGEGSWLTVV.

The genes are TRBV7-2 and TRBJ2-7; maybe TRBD1 (6 bases). V was cut by 10 bases and J by 4 bases, with 14 bases left in between. The CDR3 is 12 amino acids. Germline V gene lookup returns CDR1 SGHTA and CDR2 FQGNSA. CDR3 bases: TGTGCCATTACCGGGACAACATACGAGCAGTACTTC. Translated: CAITGTTYEQYF.

The V call is TRBV7-2, the J call TRBJ2-2, with 7 bases fitting TRBD2. Trimming at V came to 6 bases and at J to 2 bases, leaving 3 bases not matched to a gene. The CDR3 spans 14 residues. Per germline, CDR1 SGHTA and CDR2 FQGNSA. The CDR3: CASRRDYNTGELFF. The CDR3 DNA reads as TGTGCCAGCAGGCGGGACTACAACACCGGGGAGCTGTTTTTT.

This chain connects TRBV29-1 to TRBJ1-1; 10 bases are shared with TRBD1. Germline CDR1 and CDR2: SQVTM and ANQGSEA. Trimming cost V 3 bases and J 1 base; bases outside gene matches: 5. This CDR3 has 15 amino acids. The CDR3 DNA follows: TGCAGCGTTGAGGGTCGGACAGGGGGGAACACTGAAGCTTTCTTT. Residues: CSVEGRTGGNTEAFF.

This chain uses TRBV9 with TRBJ2-1; maybe TRBD1 (6 bases). With 0 bases removed from V and 0 bases from J, the gap between germline ends came to 10 bases. This CDR3 has 16 residues. From germline, CDR1 is SGDLS and CDR2 YYNGEE. CDR3: CASSVEVGASYNEQFF. In DNA form, the CDR3 reads TGTGCCAGCAGCGTAGAGGTGGGGGCCTCCTACAATGAGCAGTTCTTC.

As regards this clone: Distinct nucleotide sequences in the sample also encode this CDR3. J is TRBJ2-5 and V is TRBV7-2, with D uncertain. The CDR3 spans 14 residues. CDR1 and CDR2 (germline): SGHTA, FQGNSA. Trimming took off 6 bases at V and 3 bases at J, with 14 bases between the two ends. The CDR3: CASSLGRAKETQYF. The CDR3 coding sequence is TGTGCCAGCAGTCTAGGACGGGCAAAAGAGACCCAGTACTTC.

This clone showed up just once. The chain links TRBV9 to TRBJ2-1; no reliable D call. CDR3 length: 11 amino acids. The V gene's germline CDR1 is SGDLS and CDR2 YYNGEE. V dropped 2 bases and J dropped 3 bases, with 0 bases sitting between them. CDR3 sequence: CASSVYNEQFF. In DNA form, the CDR3 reads TGTGCCAGCAGCGTCTACAATGAGCAGTTCTTC.

The V call is TRBV2, the J call TRBJ1-4, with 8 bases lining up with TRBD1. The CDR3 covers 14 residues. Germline lookup yields CDR1 SNHLY and CDR2 FYNNEI. Trimming removed 6 bases from V and 10 bases from J; junction bases left unmatched: 10. CDR3 amino acids: CASRTTGGRGKLFF. The CDR3 nucleotides read TGTGCCAGCAGAACAACAGGGGGTCGAGGAAAACTGTTTTTT.

About this clone: At the DNA level, this CDR3 is encoded by other sequences in the same sample as well. This chain links TRBV5-1 with TRBJ2-2; D assignment may be TRBD1 or TRBD2 (5 bases each). This CDR3 is 14 amino acids long. V was pared by 3 bases and J by 0 bases, with 6 bases between. CDR1 SGHRS and CDR2 YFSETQ come from the germline V gene. The CDR3 DNA reads as TGCGCCAGCAGCTGGGGACCGAACACCGGGGAGCTGTTTTTT. It yields the protein CASSWGPNTGELFF.

The gene calls are TRBV30 and TRBJ2-3; tentative D call: TRBD1 (6 bases). V was clipped by 2 bases and J by 6 bases, with 18 bases between them. Germline V gene sequence: CDR1 GTSNPN, CDR2 SVGIG (reference sequence). The CDR3 has 15 residues. The CDR3 bases are TGTGCCTGGAGTTATGGGACACCAAGGTTGGATACGCAGTATTTT. It yields the protein CAWSYGTPRLDTQYF.

Notes on this clone: At one end, the junction sequence differs from germline, possibly due to a read error. This chain connects TRBV7-7 to TRBJ2-2; tentative D call: TRBD1 (7 bases). The CDR3 covers 13 residues. Germline V lookup: CDR1 SSHAT, CDR2 FNYEAQ (reference sequence). Here the CDR3 DNA reads TGTGCTAGCAGGGGGGCGAACACCGGGGAGCTGTTTTTT. Protein: CASRGANTGELFF. Full variable domain (missing parts from reference TRBV7-7 and TRBJ2-2): GAGVSQSPRYKVTKRGQDVTLRCDPISSHATLYWYQQALGQGPEFLTYFNYEAQPDKSGLPSDRFSAERPEGSISTLTIQRTEQRDSAMYRCASRGANTGELFFGEGSRLTVL.

The chain links TRBV5-4 to TRBJ1-2; no firm D call. Germline CDR1 SGHNT, CDR2 YYREEE (reference sequence). V was clipped by 2 bases and J by 5 bases, with 4 bases between them. The CDR3 runs to 11 residues. The CDR3 DNA reads TGTGCCAGCAGCTTAGGGTATGGCTACACCTTC. It specifies CASSLGYGYTF.

The chain links TRBV18 to TRBJ2-5, with TRBD2 as a possible D gene (6 bases). Trimming pared 6 bases from V and 5 bases from J, leaving 13 bases between. This CDR3 has 13 amino acids. CDR1 and CDR2 (germline): KGHSH, LQKENI. The CDR3 reads CASSYGAGETQYF. The CDR3 DNA is TGTGCCAGCTCCTACGGGGCGGGGGAGACCCAGTACTTC.

This chain links TRBV7-2 with TRBJ2-5; 10 bases align to TRBD1. V was clipped by 5 bases and J by 5 bases; unmatched bases: 8. This CDR3 is 15 amino acids long. The germline V gene encodes CDR1 SGHTA and CDR2 FQGNSA. In nucleotides, the CDR3 is TGTGCCAGCAGCGTCCGGGACAGGGGCGCGGAGACCCAGTACTTC. This encodes CASSVRDRGAETQYF. Variable domain in full (rest from reference TRBV7-2 and TRBJ2-5): GAGVSQSPSNKVTEKGKDVELRCDPISGHTALYWYRQSLGQGLEFLIYFQGNSAPDKSGLPSDRFSAERTGGSVSTLTIQRTQQEDSAVYLCASSVRDRGAETQYFGPGTRLLVL.

Only one count was recorded for this clone. The CDR3 DNA is TGTGCGAGCGGGGTCTCTGGAAACACCATATATTTT. It yields the protein CASGVSGNTIYF. The chain combines TRBV7-9 with TRBJ1-3; D unclear. This CDR3 has 12 residues. Per germline, CDR1 SEHNR and CDR2 FQNEAQ (reference sequence).

The V gene is TRBV5-1, the J gene TRBJ1-4, with TRBD1 matching over 8 bases. CDR3 size: 14 residues. The germline gives CDR1 SGHRS, CDR2 YFSETQ. V shed 5 bases, J shed 7 bases, and the junction held 7 bases outside the gene matches. The CDR3 spells CASSIGTGLEKLFF. In nucleotides, the CDR3 is TGCGCCAGCAGTATCGGGACAGGCCTTGAAAAACTGTTTTTT.

The chain joins TRBV7-2 to TRBJ2-7; D ambiguous. CDR3 length: 15 amino acids. V gave up 2 bases and J gave up 4 bases, with 15 bases separating them. The germline gives CDR1 SGHTA, CDR2 FQGNSA. This CDR3 reads CASSLRRGVRYEQYF. The CDR3 nucleotides read TGTGCCAGCAGCTTAAGGCGTGGGGTGAGGTACGAGCAGTACTTC.

The CDR3 bases are TGTGCCAGCAGCTTAGTAATCGGGGAGCTGTTTTTT. It codes for CASSLVIGELFF. The V gene is TRBV7-2, the J gene TRBJ2-2; no definite D call. The germline CDR1 and CDR2 sequences are SGHTA and FQGNSA. Trimming took 1 base from V and 7 from J, leaving 4 bases between them. This CDR3 has 12 amino acids.

V and J are TRBV5-1 and TRBJ2-5; 9 nucleotides agree with TRBD1. The CDR3 consists of 14 residues. The ends lost 1 base at V and 11 bases at J; junction bases unmatched: 9. Germline assignment: CDR1 SGHRS and CDR2 YFSETQ. The CDR3 sequence: CASSLTTGGKEQYF. The CDR3, as DNA: TGCGCCAGCAGCTTGACTACAGGGGGCAAGGAGCAGTACTTC.

The chain employs TRBV6-1 and TRBJ2-3; possibly TRBD1 or TRBD2 for D (5 bases each). The germline gives CDR1 MNHNS, CDR2 SASEGT. CDR3 length: 14 amino acids. Trimming stripped 8 bases from V and 0 bases from J, with 12 bases between. The CDR3 here is CASQGELSTDTQYF. The DNA for the CDR3 is TGTGCCAGCCAGGGAGAACTTAGCACAGATACGCAGTATTTT.

This clone appeared once. V gene TRBV6-5 combines with J gene TRBJ1-1; no definite D call. The germline V and J ends were trimmed by 1 base and 6 bases, with 6 bases remaining between them. CDR3 length: 12 amino acids. Germline V lookup: CDR1 MNHEY, CDR2 SVGAGI. The CDR3 DNA follows: TGTGCCAGCAGTTACTGGGGTTCTGAAGCTTTCTTT. As protein: CASSYWGSEAFF.

The rearrangement uses TRBV5-1 and TRBJ1-2; 8 bases are a match to TRBD1. V was pared by 4 bases and J by 7 bases, with 9 bases of the junction left unmatched. Germline assignment: CDR1 SGHRS and CDR2 YFSETQ. The CDR3 sequence is 14 residues long. CDR3 loop: CASSTGTGLSGYTF. In DNA, the CDR3 is TGCGCCAGCAGCACCGGGACAGGCCTTTCTGGCTACACCTTC.

This sequence joins TRBV5-8 and TRBJ1-2; possible D gene TRBD1, 5 bases. V dropped 3 bases and J dropped 0 bases, with 12 bases sitting between them. The length of the CDR3 is 15 residues. Germline CDR1 is SGHTS and CDR2 is YDEGEE. CDR3 nucleotide sequence: TGTGCCAGCAGCTGGGGCAGGAGCACTAACTATGGCTACACCTTC. It is translated as CASSWGRSTNYGYTF.

The chain links TRBV10-3 to TRBJ1-2, with D possibly being TRBD1 (6 bases). The V and J ends lost 8 bases and 7 bases respectively, with 20 bases between them. The CDR3 loop spans 14 amino acids. Germline V gives CDR1 ENHRY, CDR2 SYGVKD. The CDR3 sequence: CAILGSDSSIGYTF. In DNA form, the CDR3 reads TGTGCCATCTTAGGGTCGGACAGCTCTATTGGCTACACCTTC.

This clone was detected only once. V gene TRBV13 combines with J gene TRBJ2-5; TRBD2 matches at 9 bases. The CDR3 is 15 residues long. Germline V CDR1 and CDR2: PRHDT, FYEKMQ (reference sequence). J lost 5 bases, V lost 3 bases, and 7 bases had no gene match. Here the CDR3 DNA reads TGTGCCAGCAGCTTCGGTAGCGGGGGAAGGGAGACCCAGTACTTC. Protein product: CASSFGSGGRETQYF.

This rearrangement joins TRBV7-9 to TRBJ1-1; a weak D match, TRBD1 (6 bases). V was trimmed by 5 bases and J by 6 bases, leaving 22 bases between them. There are 16 residues in the CDR3. Germline-derived CDR1 and CDR2 are SEHNR and FQNEAQ (reference sequence). CDR3 bases: TGTGCCAGCAGCGATTACGGGACACACGAGGGTTCTGAAGCTTTCTTT. It encodes CASSDYGTHEGSEAFF.

V and J are TRBV5-6 and TRBJ2-2, with D tentatively TRBD2 (7 bases). CDR1 is SGHDT, CDR2 YYEEEE, per germline. Trimming shortened V by 1 base and J by 7 bases, and 17 bases separated the two germline ends. The CDR3 runs to 16 residues. DNA for the CDR3: TGTGCCAGCAGCTTGCTTGGGGGGGCCGTTCACGGGGAGCTGTTTTTT. Translated, it gives CASSLLGGAVHGELFF.

The rearrangement uses TRBV5-1 and TRBJ2-6; D gene unclear. Germline V CDR1 and CDR2: SGHRS, YFSETQ. Trimming took 0 bases from V and 7 from J, leaving 11 bases between them. The CDR3 runs 15 residues. The CDR3 DNA sequence: TGCGCCAGCAGCTTGGTACCCTCGGGTGCCAACGTCCTGACTTTC. Its protein is CASSLVPSGANVLTF.

This sequence joins TRBV18 and TRBJ2-5; D remains unclear. The CDR3 loop spans 13 amino acids. The V gene lost 1 base and the J gene lost 1 base, with 4 bases spanning the gap. Germline V lookup: CDR1 KGHSH, CDR2 LQKENI. The CDR3 protein is CASSPRLQETQYF. DNA for the CDR3: TGTGCCAGCTCACCACGGCTCCAAGAGACCCAGTACTTC.

This clone was seen once. The rearrangement uses TRBV6-4 and TRBJ1-1, with a possible D match to TRBD1 (6 bases). Trimming took 3 bases from V and 1 from J, leaving 9 bases between them. Germline-derived CDR1 and CDR2 are MRHNA and SNTAGT. CDR3 length: 14 amino acids. This CDR3 is CASSEDRWNTEAFF. CDR3 nucleotide sequence: TGTGCCAGCAGTGAGGACAGATGGAACACTGAAGCTTTCTTT.

The chain joins TRBV29-1 to TRBJ2-1; possibly TRBD1 or TRBD2 for D (5 bases each). The V and J ends lost 6 bases and 5 bases respectively, with 11 bases between them. Germline V gene sequence: CDR1 SQVTM, CDR2 ANQGSEA. CDR3 length: 12 amino acids. The CDR3 DNA follows: TGCAGCGTGCGAGCGGACAACAATGAGCAGTTCTTC. It yields the protein CSVRADNNEQFF.